The rows below give T cell receptor beta chains drawn from one sample of a study of breast tumors, draining lymph nodes, adjacent tissues. TCRdb processed the multiplex PCR reads anew with MiXCR; each CDR3 protein has one entry. The data show about 130,000 distinct CDR3 sequences, about 20% seen once. The sequenced material came from axillary lymph node tissue. The receptor source for this set is a female donor with breast cancer. Some clones in this sample may be carry-over from other donors' samples. CDR3s include the opening cysteine and the closing phenylalanine or tryptophan. The D gene is left open where the match is weak. Where a row states a size, it is once, few, many or the class of an expanded clone; other rows omit it.

TRBJ2-7,NA,many,TRBV5-1,CASSLARLGYEQYF,TGCGCCAGCAGCTTGGCCCGATTAGGCTACGAGCAGTACTTC
TRBJ2-7,NA,many,TRBV7-9,CASSVQGSRAISYEQYF,TGTGCCAGCAGCGTACAGGGTTCGAGGGCGATTTCTTACGAGCAGTACTTC
TRBJ1-6,NA,many,TRBV18,CASSSTDNSPLHF,TGTGCCAGCTCATCGACAGATAATTCACCCCTCCACTTT
TRBJ2-5,TRBD2,many,TRBV10-3,CAISGTSVQETQYF,TGTGCCATCAGTGGGACTAGCGTACAAGAGACCCAGTACTTC
TRBJ1-6,NA,many,TRBV20-1,CSALQGAAESYNSPLHF,TGCAGTGCTTTACAGGGCGCTGCGGAGTCCTATAATTCACCCCTCCACTTT
TRBJ2-2,NA,many,TRBV5-1,CASSLHVVARVPSNTGELFF,TGCGCCAGCAGCTTGCATGTTGTGGCAAGGGTTCCCTCGAACACCGGGGAGCTGTTTTTT
TRBJ2-1,NA,many,TRBV20-1,CSADAGTLVWGQFF,TGCAGTGCTGATGCAGGGACCCTGGTATGGGGGCAGTTCTTC
TRBJ2-3,NA,many,TRBV5-1,CASSLGWSGSTDTQYF,TGCGCCAGCAGCTTGGGGTGGAGCGGGAGCACAGATACGCAGTATTTT
TRBJ1-5,TRBD1,few,TRBV12-3/TRBV12-4,CASSLDGRGLDQPQHF,TGTGCCAGCAGTTTAGATGGCAGGGGGTTGGATCAGCCCCAGCATTTT
TRBJ2-5,TRBD1,many,TRBV29-1,CSVEQGTGGTQYF,TGCAGCGTTGAACAAGGGACAGGGGGGACCCAGTACTTC
TRBJ1-2,NA,many,TRBV12-3/TRBV12-4,CASSRLPGSGYTF,TGTGCCAGCAGCCGCCTTCCTGGGAGTGGCTACACCTTC
TRBJ2-1,TRBD1,many,TRBV19,CASSNPRGQGLTYNEQFF,TGTGCCAGTAGCAATCCTCGGGGACAGGGACTCACCTACAATGAGCAGTTCTTC
TRBJ1-6,NA,many,TRBV7-9,CASSSTSYPFNSPLHF,TGTGCCAGCAGCTCAACCTCCTACCCCTTTAATTCACCCCTCCACTTT
TRBJ2-1,NA,many,TRBV6-5,CASSTGRGTAGANEQFF,TGTGCCAGCAGTACAGGGCGGGGGACAGCGGGAGCGAATGAGCAGTTCTTC
TRBJ1-3,TRBD1,many,TRBV30,CAWSVGTGVTIYF,TGTGCCTGGAGTGTTGGGACAGGGGTCACCATATATTTT
TRBJ2-3,TRBD2,many,TRBV19,CASSIGPGLANTDTQYF,TGTGCCAGTAGTATAGGTCCGGGACTAGCGAACACAGATACGCAGTATTTT
TRBJ2-3,NA,many,TRBV2,CASSVSRATDTQYF,TGTGCCAGCAGTGTCTCGCGGGCCACAGATACGCAGTATTTT
TRBJ2-5,NA,NA,TRBV10-2,CASSERREQETQCF,TGCGCCAGCAGTGAACGGAGGGAACAAGAGACCCAGTGCTTC
TRBJ2-7,TRBD2,few,TRBV28,CASSLGSAGAYEQYF,TGTGCCAGCAGTTTAGGTTCGGCGGGAGCCTACGAGCAGTACTTC
TRBJ2-3,NA,NA,TRBV6-5,CASRGPSTDTQYF,TGTGCCAGCCGGGGGCCGAGCACAGATACGCAGTATTTT
TRBJ1-2,NA,many,TRBV12-3/TRBV12-4,CASSPTGRGDGYTF,TGTGCCAGCAGTCCCACCGGGAGGGGCGATGGCTACACCTTC
TRBJ1-6,TRBD1,many,TRBV4-2,CASSQRGGQHNSPLHF,TGTGCCAGCAGCCAAAGAGGGGGACAGCATAATTCACCCCTCCACTTT
TRBJ2-3,NA,many,TRBV20-1,CSAPDRGAGDTQYF,TGCAGTGCACCTGATCGAGGGGCGGGAGATACGCAGTATTTT
TRBJ2-1,NA,many,TRBV24-1,CATSGINPGTSYNEQFF,TGTGCCACCAGTGGCATCAATCCGGGAACCTCCTACAATGAGCAGTTCTTC
TRBJ2-7,TRBD2,many,TRBV9,CASSVGTSGGYEQYF,TGTGCCAGCAGCGTAGGAACTAGCGGGGGTTACGAGCAGTACTTC
TRBJ2-7,NA,many,TRBV4-2,CASSQGDPTYEQYF,TGTGCCAGCAGCCAAGGCGACCCAACCTACGAGCAGTACTTC
TRBJ2-3,NA,many,TRBV20-1,CSARVDDSDTQYF,TGCAGTGCTAGAGTCGACGATTCGGATACGCAGTATTTT
TRBJ2-7,NA,many,TRBV30,CAWSLGIYEQYF,TGTGCCTGGAGTCTAGGCATCTACGAGCAGTACTTC
TRBJ2-4,TRBD2,NA,TRBV2,CASSTGTSGKNIQYF,TGTGCCAGCAGTACCGGGACTAGCGGGAAAAACATTCAGTACTTC